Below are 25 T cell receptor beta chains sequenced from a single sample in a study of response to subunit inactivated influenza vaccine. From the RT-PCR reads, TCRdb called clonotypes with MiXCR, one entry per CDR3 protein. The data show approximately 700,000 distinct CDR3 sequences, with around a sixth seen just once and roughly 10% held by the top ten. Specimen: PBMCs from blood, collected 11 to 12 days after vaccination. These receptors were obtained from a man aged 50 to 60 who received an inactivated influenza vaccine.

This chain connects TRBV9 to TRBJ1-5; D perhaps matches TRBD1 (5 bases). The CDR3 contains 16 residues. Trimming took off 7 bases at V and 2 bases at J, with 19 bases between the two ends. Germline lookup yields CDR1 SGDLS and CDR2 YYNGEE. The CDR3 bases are TGTGCCAGCCCTGAAGTGTTTCAGGGTCGCAATCAGCCCCAGCATTTT. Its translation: CASPEVFQGRNQPQHF.

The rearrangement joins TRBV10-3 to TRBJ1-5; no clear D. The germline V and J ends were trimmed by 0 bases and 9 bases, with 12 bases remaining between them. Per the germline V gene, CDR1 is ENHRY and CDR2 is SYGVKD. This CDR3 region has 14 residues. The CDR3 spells CAISESAGSGPQHF. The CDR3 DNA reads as TGTGCCATCAGTGAGTCTGCAGGTTCAGGGCCCCAGCATTTT.

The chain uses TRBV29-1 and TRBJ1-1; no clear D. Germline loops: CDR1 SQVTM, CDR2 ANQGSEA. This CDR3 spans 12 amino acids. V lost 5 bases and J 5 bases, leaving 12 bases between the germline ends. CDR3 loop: CSVSRGWTEAFF. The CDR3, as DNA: TGCAGCGTTAGCCGGGGTTGGACTGAAGCTTTCTTT.

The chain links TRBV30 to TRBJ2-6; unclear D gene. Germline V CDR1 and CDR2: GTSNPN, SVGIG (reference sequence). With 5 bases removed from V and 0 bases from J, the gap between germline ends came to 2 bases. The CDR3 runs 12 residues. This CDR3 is CAWGSGANVLTF. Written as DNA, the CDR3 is TGTGCCTGGGGCTCTGGGGCCAACGTCCTGACTTTC.

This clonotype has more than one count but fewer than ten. This CDR3 reads CASSSGQSNSYNSPLHF. CDR3 in DNA: TGTGCCAGCAGTTCGGGACAGTCAAACTCCTATAATTCACCCCTCCACTTT. The rearrangement joins TRBV6-5 to TRBJ1-6, with 7 bases fitting TRBD1. The CDR3 has 17 residues. Germline V CDR1 and CDR2: MNHEY, SVGAGI. After removal of 4 bases from V and 0 bases from J, the junction contained 6 bases not matched to a gene.

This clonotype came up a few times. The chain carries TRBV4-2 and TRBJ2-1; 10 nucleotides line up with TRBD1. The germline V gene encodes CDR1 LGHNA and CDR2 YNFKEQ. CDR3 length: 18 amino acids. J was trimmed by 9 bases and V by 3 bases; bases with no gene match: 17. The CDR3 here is CASSQIPPGQGRFSEQFF. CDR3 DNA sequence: TGTGCCAGCAGCCAGATACCCCCGGGACAGGGGAGGTTCAGTGAGCAGTTCTTC.

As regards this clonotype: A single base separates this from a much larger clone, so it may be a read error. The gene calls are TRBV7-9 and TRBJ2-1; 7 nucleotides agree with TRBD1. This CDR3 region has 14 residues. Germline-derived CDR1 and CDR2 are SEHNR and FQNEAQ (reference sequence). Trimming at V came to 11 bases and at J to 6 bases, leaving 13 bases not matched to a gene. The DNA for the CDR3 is TGTGCCGGCATGTCCCGGGACAGACGCAATGAGCAGTTCTTC. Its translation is CAGMSRDRRNEQFF.

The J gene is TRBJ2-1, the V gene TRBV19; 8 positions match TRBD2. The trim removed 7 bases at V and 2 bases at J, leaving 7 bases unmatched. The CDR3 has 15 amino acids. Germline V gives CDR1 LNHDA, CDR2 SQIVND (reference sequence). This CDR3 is CASNLGLDTYNEQFF. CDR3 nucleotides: TGTGCCAGTAACCTGGGACTAGACACCTACAATGAGCAGTTCTTC.

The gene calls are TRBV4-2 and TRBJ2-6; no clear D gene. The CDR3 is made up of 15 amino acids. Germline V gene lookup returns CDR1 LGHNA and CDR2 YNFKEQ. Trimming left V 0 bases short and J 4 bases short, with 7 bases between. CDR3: CASSQDVSGANVLTF. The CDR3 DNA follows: TGTGCCAGCAGCCAAGATGTTAGCGGGGCCAACGTCCTGACTTTC.

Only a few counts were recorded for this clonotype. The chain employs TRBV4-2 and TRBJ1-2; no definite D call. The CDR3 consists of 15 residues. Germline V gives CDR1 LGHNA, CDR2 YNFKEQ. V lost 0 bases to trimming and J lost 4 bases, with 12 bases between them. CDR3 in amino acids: CASSQDWRSSYGYTF. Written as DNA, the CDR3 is TGTGCCAGCAGCCAAGATTGGAGGAGCTCCTATGGCTACACCTTC.

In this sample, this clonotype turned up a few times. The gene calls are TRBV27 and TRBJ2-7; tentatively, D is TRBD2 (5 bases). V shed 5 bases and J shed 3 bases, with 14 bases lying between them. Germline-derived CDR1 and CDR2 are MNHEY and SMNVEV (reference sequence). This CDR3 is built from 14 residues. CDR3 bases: TGTGCCAGCAGTGAGAGAGCCGGAGGCTACGAGCAGTACTTC. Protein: CASSERAGGYEQYF.

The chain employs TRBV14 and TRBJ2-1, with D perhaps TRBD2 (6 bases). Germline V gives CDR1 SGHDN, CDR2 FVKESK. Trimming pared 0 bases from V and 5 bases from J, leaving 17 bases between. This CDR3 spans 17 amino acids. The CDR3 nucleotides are TGTGCCAGCAGCCAAGAATCCGGCCAGTGGGAGGACAATGAGCAGTTCTTC. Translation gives CASSQESGQWEDNEQFF.

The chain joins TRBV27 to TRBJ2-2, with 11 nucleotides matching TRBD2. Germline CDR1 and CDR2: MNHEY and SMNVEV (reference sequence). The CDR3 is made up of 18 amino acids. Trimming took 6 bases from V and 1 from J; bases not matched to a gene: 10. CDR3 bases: TGTGCCAGCAGCCAGACTAGCGGGAACGCGGGGAACACCGGGGAGCTGTTTTTT. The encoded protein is CASSQTSGNAGNTGELFF.

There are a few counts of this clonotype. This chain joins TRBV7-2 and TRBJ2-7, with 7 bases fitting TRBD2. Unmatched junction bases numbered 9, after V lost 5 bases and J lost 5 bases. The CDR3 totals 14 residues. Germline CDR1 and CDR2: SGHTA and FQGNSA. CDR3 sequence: CASSPSGLHNEQYF. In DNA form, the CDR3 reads TGTGCCAGCAGCCCCTCGGGACTACATAACGAGCAGTACTTC.

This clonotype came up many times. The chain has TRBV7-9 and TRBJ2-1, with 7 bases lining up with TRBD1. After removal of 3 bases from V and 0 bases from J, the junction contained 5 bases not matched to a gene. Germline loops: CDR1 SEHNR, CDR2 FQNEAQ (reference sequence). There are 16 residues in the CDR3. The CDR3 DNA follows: TGTGCCAGCAGCTTCCCTCCAGGGGGCTCCTACAATGAGCAGTTCTTC. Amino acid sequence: CASSFPPGGSYNEQFF.

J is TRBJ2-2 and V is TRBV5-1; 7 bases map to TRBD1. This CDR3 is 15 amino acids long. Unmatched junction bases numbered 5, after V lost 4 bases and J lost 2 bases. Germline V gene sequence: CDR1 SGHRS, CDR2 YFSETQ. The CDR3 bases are TGCGCCAGCAGCGGACGGGACAGAAACACCGGGGAGCTGTTTTTT. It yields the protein CASSGRDRNTGELFF. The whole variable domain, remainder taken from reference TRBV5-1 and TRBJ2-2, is KAGVTQTPRYLIKTRGQQVTLSCSPISGHRSVSWYQQTPGQGLQFLFEYFSETQRNKGNFPGRFSGRQFSNSRSEMNVSTLELGDSALYLCASSGRDRNTGELFFGEGSRLTVL.

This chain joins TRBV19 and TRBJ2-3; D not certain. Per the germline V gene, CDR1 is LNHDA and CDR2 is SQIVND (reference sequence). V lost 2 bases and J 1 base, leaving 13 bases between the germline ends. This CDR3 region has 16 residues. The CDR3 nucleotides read TGTGCCAGTAGTATAAGAATGGCGTCGGGCACAGATACGCAGTATTTT. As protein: CASSIRMASGTDTQYF.

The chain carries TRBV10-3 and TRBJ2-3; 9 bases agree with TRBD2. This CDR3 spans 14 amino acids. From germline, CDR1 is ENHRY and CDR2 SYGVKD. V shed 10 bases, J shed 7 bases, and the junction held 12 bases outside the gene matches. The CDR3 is CATLAGVHTNTQYF. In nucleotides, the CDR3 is TGTGCCACCTTAGCGGGGGTACACACGAATACGCAGTATTTT.

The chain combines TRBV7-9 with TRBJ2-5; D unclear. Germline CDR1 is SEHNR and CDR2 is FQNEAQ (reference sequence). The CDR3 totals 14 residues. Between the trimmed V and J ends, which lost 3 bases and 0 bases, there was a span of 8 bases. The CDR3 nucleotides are TGTGCCAGCAGCTTTGGGCCGTACCAAGAGACCCAGTACTTC. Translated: CASSFGPYQETQYF.

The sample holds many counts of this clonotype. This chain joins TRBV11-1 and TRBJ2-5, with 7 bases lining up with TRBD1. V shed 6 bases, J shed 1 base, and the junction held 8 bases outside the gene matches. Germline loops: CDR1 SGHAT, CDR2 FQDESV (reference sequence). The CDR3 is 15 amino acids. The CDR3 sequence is CASRPGTATQETQYF. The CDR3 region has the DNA TGTGCCAGCAGGCCAGGGACAGCCACCCAAGAGACCCAGTACTTC.

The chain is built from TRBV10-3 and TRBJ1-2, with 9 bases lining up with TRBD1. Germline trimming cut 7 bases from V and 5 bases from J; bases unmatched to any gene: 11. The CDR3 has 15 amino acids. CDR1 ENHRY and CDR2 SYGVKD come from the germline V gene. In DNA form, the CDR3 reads TGTGCCATCACCACCGGGGGACAGGGTGGATATGGCTACACCTTC. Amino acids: CAITTGGQGGYGYTF.

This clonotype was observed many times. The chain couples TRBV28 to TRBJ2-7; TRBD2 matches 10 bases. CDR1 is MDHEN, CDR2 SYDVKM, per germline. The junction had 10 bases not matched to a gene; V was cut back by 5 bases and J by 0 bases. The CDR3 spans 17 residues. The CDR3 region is CASSMSPWTSGSYEQYF. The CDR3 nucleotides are TGTGCCAGCAGTATGAGCCCCTGGACTAGCGGCTCCTACGAGCAGTACTTC. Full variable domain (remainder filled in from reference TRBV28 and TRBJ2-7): DVKVTQSSRYLVKRTGEKVFLECVQDMDHENMFWYRQDPGLGLRLIYFSYDVKMKEKGDIPEGYSVSREKKERFSLILESASTNQTSMYLCASSMSPWTSGSYEQYFGPGTRLTVT.

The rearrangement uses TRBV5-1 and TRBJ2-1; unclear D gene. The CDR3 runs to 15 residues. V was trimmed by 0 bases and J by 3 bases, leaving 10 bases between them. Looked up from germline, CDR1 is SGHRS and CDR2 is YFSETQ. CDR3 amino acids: CASSLAPQDYNEQFF. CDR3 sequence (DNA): TGCGCCAGCAGCTTGGCCCCGCAAGACTACAATGAGCAGTTCTTC.

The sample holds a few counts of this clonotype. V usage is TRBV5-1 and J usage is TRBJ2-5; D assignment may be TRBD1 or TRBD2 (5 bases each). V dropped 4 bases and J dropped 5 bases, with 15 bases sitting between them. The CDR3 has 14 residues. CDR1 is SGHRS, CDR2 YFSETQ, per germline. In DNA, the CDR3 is TGCGCCAGCAGCCCGGGACCGATGGGGGAGACCCAGTACTTC. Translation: CASSPGPMGETQYF.

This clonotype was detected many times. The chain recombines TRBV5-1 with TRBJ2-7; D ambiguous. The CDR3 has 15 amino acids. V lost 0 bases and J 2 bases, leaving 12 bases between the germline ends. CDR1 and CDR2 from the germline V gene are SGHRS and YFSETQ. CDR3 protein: CASSLGGVHTYEQYF. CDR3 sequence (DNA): TGCGCCAGCAGCTTGGGTGGGGTACACACCTACGAGCAGTACTTC.